This T cell receptor (beta chain) stems from a study of T cells after yellow fever vaccination. The overall study: Preparation used SMART-Seq v4 Ultra Low Input for the low-cell-number fractions. Study-wide results and caveats: Although most clonotypes did not, a small share appeared in both CD4 and CD8 compartments. The secondary response was weaker, and its peak arrived faster, on day 5 versus 15.

V gave up 0 bases and J gave up 6 bases, with 3 bases separating them. Germline V gene data show CDR1 as SGHTA and CDR2 as FQGNSA. This CDR3 has 12 residues. This clonotype was picked up many times. As yet, its antigen is unknown. 5'RACE template switching generated TCR cDNA, adding a universal primer site and UMIs. TCRdb recomputed calls from the 5' RACE reads with MiXCR, one row per CDR3 protein. Seen here are 250,000 to 400,000 distinct CDR3 sequences, approximately 4% observed once, and the top ten hold under 30%. This receptor was obtained from a man aged 18 to 29 who received the YFV17D yellow fever vaccine. The specimen was PBMCs, collected 5 days after the yellow fever booster vaccination. The gene calls are TRBV7-2 and TRBJ2-4; D ambiguous. The CDR3 loop reads CASSLASNIQYF. In DNA, the CDR3 is TGTGCCAGCAGCTTAGCATCAAACATTCAGTACTTC.